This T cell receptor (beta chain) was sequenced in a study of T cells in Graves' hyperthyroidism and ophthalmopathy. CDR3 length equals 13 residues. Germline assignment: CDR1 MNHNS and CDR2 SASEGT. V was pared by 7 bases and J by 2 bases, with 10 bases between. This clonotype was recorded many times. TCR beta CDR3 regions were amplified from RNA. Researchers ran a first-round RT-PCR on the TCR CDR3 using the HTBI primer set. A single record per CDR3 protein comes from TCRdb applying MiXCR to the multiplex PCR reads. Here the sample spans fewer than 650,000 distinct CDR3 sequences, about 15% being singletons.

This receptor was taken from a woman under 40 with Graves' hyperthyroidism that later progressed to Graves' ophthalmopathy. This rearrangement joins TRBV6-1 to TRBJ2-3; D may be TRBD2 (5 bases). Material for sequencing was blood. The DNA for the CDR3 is TGTGCCAGCAATCTCGGGGTCACAGATACGCAGTATTTT. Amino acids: CASNLGVTDTQYF.